Sequencing of this TCR beta chain was carried out in a study of T cells in Graves' hyperthyroidism and ophthalmopathy. General study points: Ophthalmopathy, which appeared later, was predicted by the model a median 6.5 months before onset.

Uncontrolled infection, other autoimmune disease, pregnancy or lactation excluded patients. PBMCs were collected from a roughly 10 ml volume of fresh peripheral blood. Germline values: CDR1 MDHEN, CDR2 SYDVKM. Germline trimming cut 7 bases from V and 4 bases from J; bases unmatched to any gene: 5. This CDR3 contains 14 residues. This clonotype has more than one count but fewer than ten. The antigen remains undetermined. Amplification of TCR beta CDR3 regions was performed using RNA transcripts as template. The TCR CDR3 first-round RT-PCR relied on the HTBI primer set. TCRdb re-derived calls from the multiplex PCR reads in MiXCR, one entry per CDR3 protein. The table records some 720,000 distinct CDR3 sequences, approximately 16% of them present only once.

V usage is TRBV28 and J usage is TRBJ2-2, with TRBD2 identical over 8 bases. Sequenced input: blood. The sequence was obtained from a man aged 18 to 29 with Graves' hyperthyroidism. The CDR3 bases are TGTGCCAGCACCGGAAGCGGGAGCACCGGGGAGCTGTTTTTT. It codes for CASTGSGSTGELFF.